This T cell receptor (beta chain) was observed in a study of T cell responses to AZD1222 COVID-19 vaccine. In the study overall: Pooling was applied to second doses at about 4 or about 12 weeks. Points from the study as a whole: The reported proportion of spike-specific TCRs targeting unmutated variant regions was nearly half.

Germline CDR1 MGHRA, CDR2 YSYEKL. Losses at the gene ends were 3 bases for V and 0 bases for J; bases not matched to a gene: 8. This CDR3 region has 17 residues. Sequenced by immunoSEQ multiplex PCR; TCRdb stores in-frame clones only, minus some. The data hold some 100,000 clones, with approximately 84% observed a single time. As to this clone: No antigen is known for it.

The origin of this receptor is an adult in good health. This rearrangement joins TRBV4-1 to TRBJ1-5; 7 bases are shared with TRBD1. This sample comprised peripheral blood, obtained on day 0 of AZD1222 vaccination. The CDR3 spells CASSHPRGEYSNQPQHF. CDR3 bases: TGCGCCAGCAGCCATCCCAGGGGGGAATATAGCAATCAGCCCCAGCATTTT.